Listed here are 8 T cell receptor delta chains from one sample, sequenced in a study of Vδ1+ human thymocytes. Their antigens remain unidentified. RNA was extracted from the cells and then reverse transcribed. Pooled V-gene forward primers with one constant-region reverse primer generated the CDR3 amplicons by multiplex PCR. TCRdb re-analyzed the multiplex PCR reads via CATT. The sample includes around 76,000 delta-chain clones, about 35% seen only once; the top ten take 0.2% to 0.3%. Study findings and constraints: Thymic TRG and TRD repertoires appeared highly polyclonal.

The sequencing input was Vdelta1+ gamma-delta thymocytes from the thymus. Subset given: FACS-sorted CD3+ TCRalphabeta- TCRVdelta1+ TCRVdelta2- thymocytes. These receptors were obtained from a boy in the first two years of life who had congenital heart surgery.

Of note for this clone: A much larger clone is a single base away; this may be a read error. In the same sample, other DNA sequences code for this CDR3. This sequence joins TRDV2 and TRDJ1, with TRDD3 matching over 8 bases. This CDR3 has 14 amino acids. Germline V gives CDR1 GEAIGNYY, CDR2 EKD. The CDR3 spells CACDSGGYTDKLIF. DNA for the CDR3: TGTGCCTGCGACAGTGGGGGATACACCGATAAACTCATCTTT.

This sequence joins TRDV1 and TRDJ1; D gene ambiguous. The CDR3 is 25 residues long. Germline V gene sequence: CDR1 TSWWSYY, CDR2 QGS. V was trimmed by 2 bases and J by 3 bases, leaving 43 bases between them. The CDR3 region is CALGEIRSRPARASKREVGADKLIF. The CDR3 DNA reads TGTGCTCTTGGGGAAATCCGCTCCCGTCCTGCTCGTGCTTCAAAACGCGAAGTGGGAGCCGATAAACTCATCTTT.

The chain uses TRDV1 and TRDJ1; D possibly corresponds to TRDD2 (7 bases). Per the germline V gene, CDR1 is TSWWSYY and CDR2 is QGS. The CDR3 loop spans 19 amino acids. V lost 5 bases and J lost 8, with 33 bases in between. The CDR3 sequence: CALGQSFLPSLGGGPKLIF. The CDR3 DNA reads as TGTGCTCTTGGGCAGTCCTTCCTGCCTAGTCTTGGTGGGGGCCCCAAACTCATCTTT.

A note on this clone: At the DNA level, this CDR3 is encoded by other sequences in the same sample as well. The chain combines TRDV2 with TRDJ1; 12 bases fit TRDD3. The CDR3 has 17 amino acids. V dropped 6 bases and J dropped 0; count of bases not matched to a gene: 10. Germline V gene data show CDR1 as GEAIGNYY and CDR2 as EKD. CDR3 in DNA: TGTGCCTGTCCTCCGTACTGGGGGATACACTACACCGATAAACTCATCTTT. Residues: CACPPYWGIHYTDKLIF.

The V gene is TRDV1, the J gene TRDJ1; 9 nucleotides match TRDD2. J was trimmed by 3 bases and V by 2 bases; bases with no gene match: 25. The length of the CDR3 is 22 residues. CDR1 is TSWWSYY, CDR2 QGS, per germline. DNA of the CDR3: TGTGCTCTTGGGGAAGTACCTTCCTACGAGATTACATTGTACTGGGGATCCGATAAACTCATCTTT. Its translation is CALGEVPSYEITLYWGSDKLIF.

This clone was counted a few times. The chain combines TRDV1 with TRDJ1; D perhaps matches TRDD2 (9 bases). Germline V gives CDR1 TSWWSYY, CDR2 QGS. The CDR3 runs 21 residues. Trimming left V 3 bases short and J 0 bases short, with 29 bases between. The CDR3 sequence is CALGDPGLPTGYWGHTDKLIF. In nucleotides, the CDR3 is TGTGCTCTTGGGGACCCCGGCCTTCCTACGGGGTACTGGGGGCACACCGATAAACTCATCTTT.

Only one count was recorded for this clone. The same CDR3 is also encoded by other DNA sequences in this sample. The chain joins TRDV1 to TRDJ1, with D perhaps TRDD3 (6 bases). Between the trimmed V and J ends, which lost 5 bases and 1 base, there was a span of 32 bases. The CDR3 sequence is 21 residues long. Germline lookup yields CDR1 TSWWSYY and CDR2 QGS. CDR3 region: CALGHGASKSRYAFATDKLIF. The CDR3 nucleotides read TGTGCTCTTGGGCACGGGGCTTCCAAATCGCGATACGCGTTTGCCACCGATAAACTCATCTTT.

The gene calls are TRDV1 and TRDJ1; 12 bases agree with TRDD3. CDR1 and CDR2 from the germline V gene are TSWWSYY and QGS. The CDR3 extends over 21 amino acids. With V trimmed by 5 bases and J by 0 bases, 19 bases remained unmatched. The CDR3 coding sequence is TGTGCTCTTGGGAGCAGCTTTCCTACTGGGGGATACCTAAGGGACACCGATAAACTCATCTTT. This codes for CALGSSFPTGGYLRDTDKLIF.